These 20 T cell receptor beta chains were sequenced from one sample in a study of T-cell reconstitution after alpha-beta-depleted transplantation in children. Unique molecular identifiers tagged the TCRbeta library. One entry per CDR3 protein, called by TCRdb with MiXCR from the PCR reads. This sample has about 160,000 distinct CDR3 sequences, with 8.5% to 14% found just once. The specimen was PBMCs, collected before TCRalphabeta/CD19-depleted stem cell transplant. All receptors come from a boy aged 2 to 10 with acute myeloid leukemia, due to receive a stem cell transplant.

This clonotype was detected many times. The DNA of the CDR3 is TGCGCCAGCAGCTTAATTCTGAACACTGAAGCTTTCTTT. Protein product: CASSLILNTEAFF. The chain has TRBV5-1 and TRBJ1-1; D is undetermined. Per germline, CDR1 SGHRS and CDR2 YFSETQ. This CDR3 has 13 residues. V lost 2 bases, J lost 0 bases, and 5 bases lay in between.

This clonotype came up many times. This rearrangement joins TRBV28 to TRBJ2-7; no definite D call. V was trimmed by 2 bases and J by 2 bases, leaving 10 bases between them. CDR3 length: 14 amino acids. Germline CDR1 MDHEN, CDR2 SYDVKM. CDR3 nucleotides: TGTGCCAGCAGTTTAGTTGGTTCTACCTACGAGCAGTACTTC. Its protein is CASSLVGSTYEQYF.

In its sample, this clonotype was seen many times. This sequence joins TRBV7-2 and TRBJ2-7; a weak D match, TRBD2 (6 bases). Between the trimmed V and J ends, which lost 5 bases and 2 bases, there was a span of 13 bases. Germline-derived CDR1 and CDR2 are SGHTA and FQGNSA. This CDR3 has 14 amino acids. CDR3 region: CASSTDTGAYEQYF. The CDR3, as DNA: TGTGCCAGCAGCACCGACACGGGAGCCTACGAGCAGTACTTC.

This clonotype came up many times. This chain's CDR3 is CASSQLGGLGGRETQYF. The CDR3 DNA reads as TGTGCCAGCAGCCAATTAGGGGGTCTTGGGGGCAGAGAGACCCAGTACTTC. The chain carries TRBV11-2 and TRBJ2-5, with D possibly being TRBD1 (6 bases). The CDR3 extends over 17 amino acids. V lost 5 bases and J lost 4, with 23 bases in between. Germline V gene data show CDR1 as SGHAT and CDR2 as FQNNGV.

The chain joins TRBV29-1 to TRBJ2-1; D uncertain. The V gene lost 7 bases and the J gene lost 0 bases, with 13 bases spanning the gap. The CDR3 runs 14 residues. Germline loops: CDR1 SQVTM, CDR2 ANQGSEA. The DNA of the CDR3 is TGCAGCGCGCGGATTATGAGCTCCTACAATGAGCAGTTCTTC. It specifies CSARIMSSYNEQFF.

This clonotype turned up a few times. A single base separates this from a much larger clone, so it may be a read error. J is TRBJ2-7 and V is TRBV7-9, with 10 bases fitting TRBD1. The V gene's germline CDR1 is SEHNR and CDR2 FQNEAQ (reference sequence). The ends lost 5 bases at V and 12 bases at J; junction bases unmatched: 13. The CDR3 runs 14 residues. The CDR3 coding sequence is TGTGCCAGCAGCCCAGGACAGGGGGGTAGCGGAGGGTACTTC. Protein product: CASSPGQGGSGGYF.

This clonotype was seen ten or more times. V usage is TRBV5-6 and J usage is TRBJ2-5, with D possibly called TRBD1 or TRBD2 (6 bases each). V lost 4 bases, J lost 5 bases, and 18 bases lay in between. The germline V gene has CDR1 SGHDT and CDR2 YYEEEE. CDR3 length: 15 residues. The CDR3 DNA follows: TGTGCCAGCAGCGGAGGGCAGGGGCGAAGGGAGACCCAGTACTTC. Translated: CASSGGQGRRETQYF.

This clonotype was picked up many times. This chain links TRBV11-2 with TRBJ2-1; D possibly uses TRBD1 or TRBD2 (6 bases each). V was pared by 8 bases and J by 7 bases, with 15 bases between. The CDR3 runs 13 residues. Germline V gives CDR1 SGHAT, CDR2 FQNNGV. DNA for the CDR3: TGTGCCAGCCGCGGGGACACATGGAATGAGCAGTTCTTC. Translated, it gives CASRGDTWNEQFF.

This clonotype has at least ten counts. The genes are TRBV6-5 and TRBJ2-7, with 8 bases that match TRBD2. V lost 0 bases and J lost 3; bases outside the gene matches: 7. CDR3 length: 16 residues. Germline CDR1 reads MNHEY; CDR2 reads SVGAGI. CDR3 sequence: CASSYSPGSGDYEQYF. The CDR3 DNA is TGTGCCAGCAGTTACTCACCAGGTAGCGGGGACTACGAGCAGTACTTC.

This clonotype has a count of ten or more. The V call is TRBV21-1, the J call TRBJ1-1; the D call of TRBD1 is as the table states it, not checked on the DNA. TRBV21-1 has pseudogene status. The CDR3 loop spans 14 amino acids. CDR3 protein: CASSPNGVAAEAFF. As DNA, the CDR3 is TGTGCCAGCAGCCCCAATGGGGTCGCGGCTGAAGCTTTCTTT.

This clonotype appeared many times. The chain has TRBV20-1 and TRBJ2-3, with 7 bases lining up with TRBD1. The germline V gene encodes CDR1 DFQATT and CDR2 SNEGSKA (reference sequence). The V segment lost 5 bases and the J segment 2 bases; nucleotides outside the gene matches: 7. This CDR3 contains 14 residues. The CDR3 here is CSALRDRLTDTQYF. The DNA for the CDR3 is TGCAGTGCTCTCCGGGACAGACTCACAGATACGCAGTATTTT.

At least ten counts were recorded for this clonotype. This sequence joins TRBV6-5 and TRBJ2-2, with D tentatively TRBD1 or TRBD2 (5 bases each). From germline, CDR1 is MNHEY and CDR2 SVGAGI. The germline V and J ends were trimmed by 2 bases and 5 bases, with 15 bases remaining between them. CDR3 length: 16 residues. CDR3 amino acids: CASSYHIGDGTGELFF. DNA of the CDR3: TGTGCCAGCAGTTACCATATAGGGGACGGGACCGGGGAGCTGTTTTTT.

This clonotype was counted many times. The chain has TRBV20-1 and TRBJ2-1, with 14 bases aligning to TRBD2. Unmatched junction bases numbered 10, after V lost 0 bases and J lost 0 bases. The germline V gene encodes CDR1 DFQATT and CDR2 SNEGSKA (reference sequence). This CDR3 comprises 20 residues. CDR3 residues: CSARDPSGLAGENSYNEQFF. CDR3 nucleotide sequence: TGCAGTGCTAGAGATCCTTCGGGACTAGCGGGGGAAAACTCCTACAATGAGCAGTTCTTC.

This clonotype came up many times. V and J are TRBV20-1 and TRBJ1-4, with 7 bases identical to TRBD1. This CDR3 is 13 amino acids long. Germline CDR1 reads DFQATT; CDR2 reads SNEGSKA (reference sequence). The junction had 4 bases not matched to a gene; V was cut back by 5 bases and J by 4 bases. Here the CDR3 DNA reads TGCAGTGCTCGGGGACAGTTTAATGAAAAACTGTTTTTT. Protein product: CSARGQFNEKLFF.

Regarding this clonotype: A single base separates this from a much larger clone, so it may be a read error. This CDR3 fails to terminate in the conserved phenylalanine or tryptophan, so it likely reflects a read error. The genes are TRBV3-1 and TRBJ2-2; either TRBD1 or TRBD2 may supply D (5 bases each). CDR3 length: 18 residues. The V end lost 3 bases, the J end lost 5 bases, and 22 bases lay between the germline ends. The V gene's germline CDR1 is LGHDT and CDR2 YNNKEL (reference sequence). CDR3 residues: CASSHYGTGTRRTGELFL. CDR3 in DNA: TGTGCCAGCAGCCATTATGGTACCGGGACCAGACGGACCGGGGAGCTGTTTTTG.

The sample holds many counts of this clonotype. The rearrangement joins TRBV29-1 to TRBJ2-1, with D tentatively TRBD1 or TRBD2 (5 bases each). Germline CDR1 reads SQVTM; CDR2 reads ANQGSEA. The CDR3 has 16 amino acids. The germline V and J ends were trimmed by 3 bases and 0 bases, with 15 bases remaining between them. The CDR3 DNA sequence: TGCAGCGTTGATTACCTTGGGGGTAGCTCCTACAATGAGCAGTTCTTC. Translation: CSVDYLGGSSYNEQFF.

This clonotype was seen ten or more times. The chain employs TRBV7-6 and TRBJ2-3, with unresolved D. CDR3 size: 14 residues. V was trimmed by 1 base and J by 0 bases, leaving 5 bases between them. Germline CDR1 is SGHVS and CDR2 is FNYEAQ. In DNA, the CDR3 is TGTGCCAGCAGCTTAGTCGCGAGCACAGATACGCAGTATTTT. It yields the protein CASSLVASTDTQYF.

This clonotype was seen at least ten times. The chain uses TRBV5-1 and TRBJ2-7; TRBD2 matches 9 bases. This CDR3 comprises 16 residues. Trimming removed 2 bases from V and 0 bases from J; junction bases left unmatched: 6. Germline lookup yields CDR1 SGHRS and CDR2 YFSETQ. The CDR3 reads CASSFASGIPSYEQYF. CDR3 coding DNA: TGCGCCAGCAGCTTCGCTAGCGGGATCCCCTCCTACGAGCAGTACTTC.

This clonotype was detected many times. V and J are TRBV20-1 and TRBJ2-7, with D unresolved. The V end was cut by 5 bases, the J end by 6 bases, with 17 bases between. Germline CDR1 DFQATT, CDR2 SNEGSKA (reference sequence). The CDR3 spans 13 residues. The CDR3 spells CSALWAYGGEQYF. In DNA form, the CDR3 reads TGCAGTGCTCTCTGGGCCTACGGCGGCGAGCAGTACTTC.

This clonotype was observed a single time. This clone may be a read error of a much larger clone one base away. Without the conserved terminal phenylalanine or tryptophan, this CDR3 likely stems from a read error. The V and J genes are TRBV7-2 and TRBJ2-1, with TRBD2 matching 8 bases. Germline V CDR1 and CDR2: SGHTA, FQGNSA. The CDR3 is 16 amino acids. Trimming took 0 bases from V and 0 from J; bases not matched to a gene: 1. CDR3 sequence: CASSLASGGSYNEQFS. In nucleotides, the CDR3 is TGTGCCAGCAGCTTAGCAAGCGGGGGCTCCTACAATGAGCAGTTCTCC.